The 27 T cell receptor beta chains presented below share a single source sample, sequenced in a study of vaccination effects on CD4 cells after COVID-19. The antigens these receptors bind are not known. The data were produced by immunoSEQ multiplex PCR, yet TCRdb's version contains in-frame clones alone and is incomplete. The sample contains over 80,000 clones, 60% to 85% of which appear only once. Antigen-specific CD4+ T cell clonotypes were called by their expansion after viral peptide-pool culture in ViraFEST. Subsequent to roughly 9 days of culture, CD4+ T cells were isolated. Participants got two doses of BNT162b2 or mRNA-1273 vaccine. The sequenced sample was CD4+ T cells from PBMCs cultured with HCoV-OC43 spike peptides, obtained after COVID-19 vaccination. Regarding subset: HCoV-OC43 spike overlapping peptide pool stimulation. The receptors originated from a human donor who received a COVID-19 vaccine.

This clone was seen more than once but under ten times. This chain uses TRBV5-4 with TRBJ2-1; D is ambiguous. The CDR3 runs to 11 residues. Trimming took 3 bases from V and 15 from J, leaving 13 bases between them. CDR1 is SGHNT, CDR2 YYREEE, per germline (reference sequence). The DNA for the CDR3 is TGTGCCAGCAGCTCCTCCGGTTCTACGTTCTTC. This translates into CASSSSGSTFF. The full variable domain, completed using reference TRBV5-4 and TRBJ2-1, is ETGVTQSPTHLIKTRGQQVTLRCSSQSGHNTVSWYQQALGQGPQFIFQYYREEENGRGNFPPRFSGLQFPNYSSELNVNALELDDSALYLCASSSSGSTFFGPGTRLTVL.

The rearrangement uses TRBV15 and TRBJ1-5; no clear D. This CDR3 has 14 residues. CDR1 is LNHNV and CDR2 is YYDKDF in the germline V gene (reference sequence). V was shortened by 5 bases and J by 3 bases, with 11 bases between the two germline ends. CDR3 amino acids: CATSEDLNNQPQHF. The CDR3 nucleotides are TGTGCCACCAGCGAAGACTTAAACAATCAGCCCCAGCATTTT.

The chain links TRBV4-3 to TRBJ1-2; D is uncertain. This CDR3 has 14 amino acids. The ends were cut back, 3 bases at V and 7 bases at J, with 15 bases in the middle. CDR1 is LGHNA, CDR2 YSLEER, per germline. The CDR3 DNA is TGCGCCAGCAGCCAGGAAATTCTCCGCCGTGGCTACACCTTC. The encoded protein is CASSQEILRRGYTF.

CDR3: CASSLARQGSYNSPLHF. The CDR3 DNA reads as TGTGCCAGCAGCTTGGCCAGACAGGGGAGTTATAATTCACCCCTCCACTTT. The rearrangement links TRBV5-8 to TRBJ1-6; 8 bases match TRBD1. Losses at the gene ends were 0 bases for V and 4 bases for J; bases not matched to a gene: 6. Germline CDR1 reads SGHTS; CDR2 reads YDEGEE. This CDR3 spans 17 amino acids.

This chain joins TRBV9 and TRBJ2-1; TRBD2 agrees at 8 bases. The germline CDR1 and CDR2 sequences are SGDLS and YYNGEE. The CDR3 is 17 residues long. V was pared by 3 bases and J by 2 bases, with 10 bases of the junction left unmatched. The CDR3 region is CASSETHAGGTYNEQFF. CDR3 bases: TGTGCCAGCAGCGAAACACACGCGGGGGGTACCTACAATGAGCAGTTCTTC.

V usage is TRBV20-1 and J usage is TRBJ1-1; D is unclear. CDR1 DFQATT and CDR2 SNEGSKA come from the germline V gene (reference sequence). The CDR3 spans 11 residues. The V and J ends lost 6 bases and 4 bases respectively, with 9 bases between them. The CDR3 DNA follows: TGCAGTGCCGACGCCGGCACTGAAGCTTTCTTT. Amino acid sequence: CSADAGTEAFF.

In this sample, this clone turned up once. The chain uses TRBV15 and TRBJ1-4; TRBD1 might be the D (5 bases). Trimming took 3 bases from V and 3 from J, leaving 14 bases between them. The CDR3 covers 16 residues. Germline V CDR1 and CDR2: LNHNV, YYDKDF (reference sequence). The CDR3: CATSRGQDQANEKLFF. The CDR3 DNA reads as TGTGCCACCAGCAGGGGGCAGGATCAGGCTAATGAAAAACTGTTTTTT.

This clone has only one observation. CDR3 sequence reads: CASSTTTRDYGYTF. DNA of the CDR3: TGTGCCAGTAGTACCACTACGCGGGACTATGGCTACACCTTC. The J gene is TRBJ1-2, the V gene TRBV19, with unresolved D. Trimming pared 4 bases from V and 3 bases from J, leaving 12 bases between. Looked up from germline, CDR1 is LNHDA and CDR2 is SQIVND (reference sequence). This CDR3 is 14 amino acids long.

This chain connects TRBV7-9 to TRBJ2-2, with D possibly TRBD1 on 6 matching bases. Trimming removed 1 base at V and 1 base at J, with 13 bases between. The CDR3 runs to 17 residues. Germline CDR1 SEHNR, CDR2 FQNEAQ (reference sequence). CDR3 sequence: CASSLGAGGWNTGELFF. CDR3 nucleotide sequence: TGTGCCAGCAGCTTAGGAGCTGGGGGCTGGAACACCGGGGAGCTGTTTTTT.

The CDR3 sequence: CASSLWGTGELFF. The CDR3 nucleotides read TGTGCCAGCAGTTTATGGGGTACCGGGGAGCTGTTTTTT. The chain links TRBV12-3 or TRBV12-4 to TRBJ2-2; D is unresolved. Deletions cut 2 bases from V and 5 bases from J, with 6 bases between. This CDR3 comprises 13 residues.

The sample holds one count of this clone. This chain joins TRBV5-1 and TRBJ1-2, with TRBD1 matching over 9 bases. Germline CDR1 reads SGHRS; CDR2 reads YFSETQ. V was pared by 4 bases and J by 4 bases, with 8 bases of the junction left unmatched. The CDR3 length is 15 residues. For the CDR3, the DNA is TGCGCCAGCAGCACAACAGGGGGCGTGAGCTATGGCTACACCTTC. It codes for CASSTTGGVSYGYTF.

The chain employs TRBV18 and TRBJ2-7; D uncertain. This CDR3 is built from 14 residues. Germline assignment: CDR1 KGHSH and CDR2 LQKENI. V was cut by 4 bases and J by 2 bases, with 12 bases left in between. The CDR3 protein is CASSLGPQAYEQYV. DNA of the CDR3: TGTGCCAGCTCACTCGGCCCCCAGGCCTACGAGCAGTACGTC.

Here the CDR3 DNA reads TGTGCCAGCAGCTTGGCCATGACAATTTATCAGCCCCAGCATTTT. It encodes CASSLAMTIYQPQHF. The V gene is TRBV5-5, the J gene TRBJ1-5; D call uncertain. CDR3 length: 15 residues. The germline V gene encodes CDR1 SGHKS and CDR2 YYEKEE (reference sequence). The germline V and J ends were trimmed by 0 bases and 5 bases, with 12 bases remaining between them.

The V and J genes are TRBV7-2 and TRBJ2-1, with a possible D match to TRBD1 (7 bases). V lost 1 base to trimming and J lost 8 bases, with 9 bases between them. CDR1 is SGHTA and CDR2 is FQGNSA in the germline V gene. The CDR3 covers 13 residues. CDR3 coding DNA: TGTGCCAGCAGCTTAGTCAGGGGGGATGAGCAGTTCTTC. Encoded protein: CASSLVRGDEQFF.

This sequence joins TRBV3-1 (or the pseudogene TRBV3-2) and TRBJ1-5, with TRBD1 matching 8 bases. This CDR3 has 17 amino acids. V was clipped by 4 bases and J by 7 bases; unmatched bases: 15. Germline CDR1 is LGHDT and CDR2 is YNNKEL (reference sequence). The CDR3, as DNA: TGTGCCAGCAGCCCGCGATTGAGCAGGGGGCGAGGGCAGCCCCAGCATTTT. It specifies CASSPRLSRGRGQPQHF.

This clone was recorded a few times. The V and J genes are TRBV28 and TRBJ1-1, with 7 bases that match TRBD1. The ends lost 5 bases at V and 4 bases at J; junction bases unmatched: 16. This CDR3 spans 17 amino acids. Per the germline V gene, CDR1 is MDHEN and CDR2 is SYDVKM. CDR3 sequence (DNA): TGTGCCAGCAGTCCCCTACCGACAGGGTTAGTTGCCACTGAAGCTTTCTTT. Its translation is CASSPLPTGLVATEAFF.

The V and J genes are TRBV7-3 and TRBJ2-3; D is perhaps TRBD2 (6 bases). In germline, CDR1 is SGHTA, CDR2 FQGTGA. CDR3 length: 16 amino acids. Trimming left V 2 bases short and J 5 bases short, with 17 bases between. In DNA form, the CDR3 reads TGTGCCAGCAGCTTATCATTAGGGACGGGGGAAGATACGCAGTATTTT. This gives the protein CASSLSLGTGEDTQYF.

The chain has TRBV18 and TRBJ1-1, with TRBD1 as a possible D gene (5 bases). The germline gives CDR1 KGHSH, CDR2 LQKENI. Trimming removed 5 bases at V and 1 base at J, with 8 bases between. The length of the CDR3 is 13 residues. This CDR3 reads CASSRGRNTEAFF. CDR3 nucleotides: TGTGCCAGCTCAAGGGGTAGGAACACTGAAGCTTTCTTT.

V and J are TRBV6-5 and TRBJ2-6, with a possible D match to TRBD2 (6 bases). CDR1 is MNHEY, CDR2 SVGAGI, per germline. Trimming stripped 2 bases from V and 4 bases from J, with 9 bases between. The CDR3 runs 15 residues. CDR3 region: CASSYRRVGANVLTF. CDR3 coding DNA: TGTGCCAGCAGTTACAGGAGGGTCGGGGCCAACGTCCTGACTTTC.

This chain joins TRBV29-1 and TRBJ1-1; 10 bases match TRBD1. The V and J ends lost 6 bases and 4 bases, in that order; junction bases with no gene match: 5. This CDR3 comprises 13 residues. Germline CDR1 and CDR2: SQVTM and ANQGSEA. The CDR3 here is CSVAGQGSTEAFF. The CDR3 DNA follows: TGCAGCGTAGCGGGACAGGGGAGCACTGAAGCTTTCTTT.

The rearrangement uses TRBV6-5 and TRBJ1-4; unclear D gene. Germline V lookup: CDR1 MNHEY, CDR2 SVGAGI. The germline V and J ends were trimmed by 8 bases and 3 bases, with 10 bases remaining between them. The CDR3 totals 13 residues. CDR3 nucleotides: TGTGCCAGCCAGTTAAGGGCTAATGAAAAACTGTTTTTT. Protein sequence: CASQLRANEKLFF.

V is TRBV19 and J is TRBJ2-7; 14 bases match TRBD2. The CDR3 runs to 14 residues. Trimming took 6 bases from V and 4 from J; bases not matched to a gene: 2. Germline assignment: CDR1 LNHDA and CDR2 SQIVND (reference sequence). The CDR3 nucleotides read TGTGCCAGTAGGGGACTAGCGGGGGTTTACGAGCAGTACGTC. Translating it yields CASRGLAGVYEQYV.

This clone was observed a handful of times. V is TRBV18 and J is TRBJ2-1; TRBD1 is a possible D gene (6 bases). This CDR3 has 15 amino acids. Looked up from germline, CDR1 is KGHSH and CDR2 is LQKENI. V shed 1 base and J shed 3 bases, with 10 bases lying between them. The CDR3 is CASSPRDNDYNEQFF. CDR3 DNA sequence: TGTGCCAGCTCACCACGGGACAACGACTACAATGAGCAGTTCTTC.

The genes are TRBV15 and TRBJ1-5, with a tentative D call TRBD1 (6 bases). Trimming removed 3 bases at V and 5 bases at J, with 11 bases between. The V gene's germline CDR1 is LNHNV and CDR2 YYDKDF (reference sequence). The CDR3 runs to 14 residues. This chain's CDR3 is CATSSLQGDQPQHF. The CDR3 coding sequence is TGTGCCACCAGCAGCTTACAGGGAGATCAGCCCCAGCATTTT.

The chain recombines TRBV18 with TRBJ1-4, with 8 bases aligning to TRBD1. J was trimmed by 6 bases and V by 2 bases; bases with no gene match: 5. Germline loops: CDR1 KGHSH, CDR2 LQKENI. The length of the CDR3 is 15 residues. The CDR3 coding sequence is TGTGCCAGCTCACCAAATCGACAGGGGTATGAAAAACTGTTTTTT. Translation gives CASSPNRQGYEKLFF.

V gene TRBV7-3 combines with J gene TRBJ1-4; no definite D call. The CDR3 consists of 13 residues. In germline, CDR1 is SGHTA, CDR2 FQGTGA. V lost 5 bases, J lost 5 bases, and 9 bases lay in between. The CDR3 loop is CASSVEPNEKLFF. CDR3 DNA: TGTGCCAGCAGCGTCGAACCAAATGAAAAACTGTTTTTT.

The gene calls are TRBV29-1 and TRBJ1-4; TRBD1 matches at 8 bases. The V gene end was trimmed by 3 bases and the J gene end by 7 bases; junction bases not matched to a gene: 19. The CDR3 runs to 18 residues. Per the germline V gene, CDR1 is SQVTM and CDR2 is ANQGSEA. The CDR3 loop reads CSVDQGTGCKGFCEKLFF. The CDR3 nucleotides read TGCAGCGTTGACCAAGGGACAGGTTGTAAGGGTTTTTGTGAAAAACTGTTTTTT.